A single T cell receptor beta chain is shown here with its context. This entry comes from a study of blood T cell repertoires in COVID-19. CDR3 length: 12 residues. Trimming shortened V by 3 bases and J by 8 bases, and 13 bases separated the two germline ends. Germline CDR1 reads GTSNPN; CDR2 reads SVGIG (reference sequence). Using immunoSEQ multiplex PCR, the repertoire was profiled, and TCRdb retains in-frame clones only, with some absent. The sample lists approximately 210,000 clones, around 89% seen once, with about 5% in the top ten. The source of this sequence is a woman aged 40 to 55 with acute or convalescent COVID-19. The V and J genes are TRBV30 and TRBJ1-1; D ambiguous. Sequenced material: peripheral blood. The CDR3 loop is CAWRFPGLEAFF. DNA for the CDR3: TGTGCCTGGAGGTTTCCGGGATTAGAAGCTTTCTTT.